This T cell receptor (beta chain) is from a study of OX40 agonist ivuxolimab in advanced cancers. The V and J ends lost 5 bases and 2 bases respectively, with 9 bases between them. CDR1 and CDR2 from the germline V gene are SSHAT and FNYEAQ (reference sequence). The CDR3 contains 13 residues. Clones were read by immunoSEQ multiplex PCR, and TCRdb kept only the in-frame ones, dropping some. This table holds tens of thousands of clones, around nine tenths found once. The sequence derives from an adult with an advanced solid tumor such as melanoma, head and neck, liver or kidney cancer. The chain has TRBV7-7 and TRBJ1-1; no reliable D call. The specimen comprised CD4+ or CD8+ T cells sorted from blood, sampled in a trial of the OX40 agonist ivuxolimab. The CDR3 loop is CASSQDGNTEAFF. As DNA, the CDR3 is TGTGCCAGCAGCCAGGACGGTAACACTGAAGCTTTCTTT.